The clone carrying this T cell receptor (beta chain) was detected a few times. Antigen unknown. A sample-barcoded 5' primer and a J-beta primer mix were used in a second PCR of roughly 7 to 11 cycles. TCRdb re-derived calls from the 5' RACE reads in MiXCR, one entry per CDR3 protein. The sample records 550,000 to 650,000 distinct CDR3 sequences, 27% being singletons. The data derive from a study of blood T cells in healthy people across ages. Study-level results: Estimated diversity across one million T cells was deemed an underestimate.

Germline-derived CDR1 and CDR2 are SGHVS and FQNEAQ. This CDR3 contains 12 residues. This sample also appeared in a second study, on T cells of mothers and their children.

Sample: blood. The chain links TRBV7-8 to TRBJ2-5, with D hard to call. The DNA end is a closer match to TRBJ2-1, so the J assignment may be wrong. This receptor was identified in a boy aged 2 to 10 in good health. The CDR3 sequence: CASSFVDNEQFF. CDR3 bases: TGTGCCAGCAGCTTTGTTGACAATGAGCAGTTCTTC.